The 12 T cell receptor beta chains given below trace back to one sample, sequenced in a study of T cells in Graves' hyperthyroidism and ophthalmopathy (dated by TCRdb to about 2019). Library creation used multiplex PCR. Instrument used: Illumina HiSeq 2000. Amplification of TCR beta CDR3 regions was carried out from RNA transcripts. A first-round RT-PCR of the TCR CDR3 used the HTBI primer set with the Qiagen OneStep RT-PCR kit. TCRdb reprocessed the public reads (quality trimming at Q25 with fastp, clone calling with MiXCR) and kept in-frame beta chains. Each CDR3 protein appears once, grouped with its most common genes and DNA. The sample yields hundreds of thousands of distinct CDR3 sequences; approximately 14% were counted once. Less than 15% of the sample comes from the top ten. The sequenced sample consisted of blood. The receptors here all came from a man aged 18 to 29 with Graves' ophthalmopathy.

In this sample, this clonotype turned up a few times. The CDR3 nucleotides read TGCGCCAGCAGTCCAGACCGGACAGGATCAAACTACGAGCAGTACTTC. This gives the protein CASSPDRTGSNYEQYF. The V call is TRBV4-1, the J call TRBJ2-7, with 7 bases matching TRBD1. Per germline, CDR1 MGHRA and CDR2 YSYEKL. With 6 bases clipped from V and 3 bases from J, the junction kept 14 bases outside the gene matches. This CDR3 has 16 amino acids.

This clonotype was picked up many times. This chain uses TRBV27 with TRBJ1-4; 9 bases fit TRBD1. With 6 bases clipped from V and 7 bases from J, the junction kept 3 bases outside the gene matches. The germline V gene encodes CDR1 MNHEY and CDR2 SMNVEV (reference sequence). CDR3 length equals 13 residues. The CDR3 DNA follows: TGTGCCAGCAGAGGGACAGGGAGTGAAAAACTGTTTTTT. It encodes CASRGTGSEKLFF.

This clonotype was counted many times. J is TRBJ2-5 and V is TRBV7-9; D is perhaps TRBD1 or TRBD2 (5 bases each). Trimming took off 5 bases at V and 4 bases at J, with 11 bases between the two ends. Germline V CDR1 and CDR2: SEHNR, FQNEAQ (reference sequence). This CDR3 is built from 13 residues. CDR3 residues: CASSGGGGETQYF. CDR3 sequence (DNA): TGTGCCAGCAGCGGGGGTGGGGGAGAGACCCAGTACTTC.

A word on this clonotype: The final CDR3 position lacks the conserved phenylalanine or tryptophan, pointing to a likely read error. The chain uses TRBV12-3 or TRBV12-4 and TRBJ2-5; no clear D. With 6 bases removed from V and 5 bases from J, the gap between germline ends came to 7 bases. The CDR3 totals 11 residues. CDR3 nucleotides: TGTGCCAGCAGCCAAGAGGAGACCCAGTACCTC. The encoded protein is CASSQEETQYL.

At least ten counts were recorded for this clonotype. The CDR3 DNA sequence: TGTGCCAGCAGCGTAGCTCCCCAGGGGAGGGACATTCAGTACTTC. This sequence encodes CASSVAPQGRDIQYF. This rearrangement joins TRBV9 to TRBJ2-4; D is perhaps TRBD2 (7 bases). Germline values: CDR1 SGDLS, CDR2 YYNGEE. The CDR3 is 15 amino acids. V was trimmed by 0 bases and J by 8 bases, leaving 15 bases between them.

Many counts were recorded for this clonotype. This chain uses TRBV15 with TRBJ2-7; D is tentatively TRBD1 or TRBD2 (5 bases each). Germline lookup yields CDR1 LNHNV and CDR2 YYDKDF (reference sequence). The length of the CDR3 is 14 residues. The V gene lost 5 bases and the J gene lost 1 base, with 12 bases spanning the gap. DNA for the CDR3: TGTGCCACCAGCGTAGGGGACGGATCCTACGAGCAGTACTTC. It yields the protein CATSVGDGSYEQYF.

In this sample, this clonotype turned up many times. CDR3 bases: TGTGCCAGCAAAATGTCCGGGGGGTCGAACACTGAAGCTTTCTTT. Protein: CASKMSGGSNTEAFF. The genes are TRBV27 and TRBJ1-1; perhaps TRBD1 as D (5 bases). The CDR3 totals 15 residues. V was cut by 7 bases and J by 1 base, with 16 bases left in between. The germline V gene has CDR1 MNHEY and CDR2 SMNVEV (reference sequence).

This clonotype was detected ten times or more. The chain recombines TRBV20-1 with TRBJ2-3; weak D call: TRBD2 (5 bases). CDR1 and CDR2 (germline): DFQATT, SNEGSKA (reference sequence). V lost 0 bases and J lost 1, with 14 bases in between. CDR3 length: 16 amino acids. The CDR3: CSAREIGRWGTDTQYF. The CDR3, as DNA: TGCAGTGCTAGAGAAATAGGGAGATGGGGCACAGATACGCAGTATTTT.

This clonotype was counted ten times or more. The genes are TRBV10-3 and TRBJ1-5; D is perhaps TRBD1 (5 bases). The CDR3 sequence is 14 residues long. The germline gives CDR1 ENHRY, CDR2 SYGVKD. Trimming left V 2 bases short and J 6 bases short, with 11 bases between. The CDR3, as DNA: TGTGCCATCAGTGAGCTCCAGGGAATTCAGCCCCAGCATTTT. Amino acid sequence: CAISELQGIQPQHF.

The chain couples TRBV6-5 to TRBJ2-7; the match to TRBD2 covers 11 bases. CDR1 MNHEY and CDR2 SVGAGI come from the germline V gene. V gave up 0 bases and J gave up 0 bases; unmatched junction bases: 7. This CDR3 comprises 18 residues. The DNA for the CDR3 is TGTGCCAGCAGTTACTCTGGGCTAGCGGGAGGCGGCTCCTACGAGCAGTACTTC. Its translation: CASSYSGLAGGGSYEQYF.

This clonotype came up many times. The chain recombines TRBV12-3 or TRBV12-4 with TRBJ1-2; TRBD1 might be the D (6 bases). The CDR3 length is 14 residues. The V and J ends lost 4 bases and 4 bases respectively, with 13 bases between them. CDR3 protein: CASSSNRESYGYTF. The CDR3 region has the DNA TGTGCCAGCAGTTCAAACAGGGAAAGCTATGGCTACACCTTC.

The chain employs TRBV30 and TRBJ1-2; D is unresolved. CDR1 is GTSNPN and CDR2 is SVGIG in the germline V gene (reference sequence). The V end lost 1 base, the J end lost 4 bases, and 7 bases lay between the germline ends. The CDR3 has 12 amino acids. The CDR3 region has the DNA TGTGCCTGGAGTGGGAGAATCTATGGCTACACCTTC. It is translated as CAWSGRIYGYTF.